The clone carrying this T cell receptor (beta chain) was seen just once. The antigen remains unidentified. The data stem from a study of T cells in localized non-small cell lung cancer. Study-wide points: Because researchers sequenced only one region of the tumor, heterogeneity is still possible. Detection in adjacent lung was observed for a median approximately 52 of the top 100 tumor clones. Higher T cell density in the blood was associated with longer overall survival, whereas higher adjacent-lung clonality associated with shorter survival. Exceeding tumor, uninvolved adjacent lung had the highest T cell clonality.

Looked up from germline, CDR1 is KGHSH and CDR2 is LQKENI. V was pared by 1 base and J by 1 base, with 4 bases of the junction left unmatched. The CDR3 contains 16 residues. Assay: immunoSEQ multiplex PCR; the TCRdb copy retains only in-frame clones and omits some. The sample lists 15,000 to 18,000 clones; about 90% were seen once. This chain connects TRBV18 to TRBJ1-1; 9 bases align to TRBD1. This TCR was sampled from a male donor at least 60 years old with stage II lung adenocarcinoma. The material sequenced was peripheral blood mononuclear cells, taken before any cancer treatment. This CDR3 is CASSPLAGQGNTEAFF. The CDR3, as DNA: TGTGCCAGCTCACCACTAGCGGGACAGGGGAACACTGAAGCTTTCTTT.